This TCR beta chain originates from a study of T cells after yellow fever vaccination. In its sample, this clonotype was seen many times. Its antigen is not known. A universal primer site and UMIs were added as TCR cDNA was made by 5'RACE template switching. TCRdb reanalysed the 5' RACE reads using MiXCR and keeps one entry per CDR3 protein. The sample consists of some 300,000 distinct CDR3 sequences, roughly 8.7% of them appearing once. Study-wide findings and caveats: Highly abundant clonotypes carried over from the bulk population could end up in FACS-sorted repertoires as contaminants. Clones from primary vaccination mostly reappeared after the booster (96% CD4, over 85% CD8).

Germline V gives CDR1 MNHEY, CDR2 SVGAGI. The CDR3 spans 13 residues. The V end lost 4 bases, the J end lost 6 bases, and 9 bases lay between the germline ends. Material: CD4+ T cells sorted from PBMCs, obtained 5 days after the yellow fever booster vaccination. This receptor was obtained from a man younger than 35 who received the YFV17D yellow fever vaccine. The genes are TRBV6-5 and TRBJ2-2; perhaps TRBD1 as D (6 bases). Here the CDR3 reads CASSWGLAGELFF. The CDR3 DNA reads TGTGCCAGCAGTTGGGGGCTTGCCGGGGAGCTGTTTTTT.